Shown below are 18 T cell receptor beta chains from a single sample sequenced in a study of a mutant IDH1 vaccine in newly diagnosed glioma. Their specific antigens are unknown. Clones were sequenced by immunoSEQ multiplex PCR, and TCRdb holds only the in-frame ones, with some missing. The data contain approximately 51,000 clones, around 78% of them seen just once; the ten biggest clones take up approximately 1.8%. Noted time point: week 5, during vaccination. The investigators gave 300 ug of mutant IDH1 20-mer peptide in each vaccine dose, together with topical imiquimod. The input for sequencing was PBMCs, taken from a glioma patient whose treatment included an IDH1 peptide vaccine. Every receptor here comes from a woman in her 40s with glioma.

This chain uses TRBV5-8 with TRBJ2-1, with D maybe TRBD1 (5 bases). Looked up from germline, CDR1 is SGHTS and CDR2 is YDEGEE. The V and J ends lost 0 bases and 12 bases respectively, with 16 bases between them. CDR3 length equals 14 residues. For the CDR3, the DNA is TGTGCCAGCAGCTTGGTCGTTCAGGGCACTCGGCAGTTCTTC. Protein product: CASSLVVQGTRQFF.

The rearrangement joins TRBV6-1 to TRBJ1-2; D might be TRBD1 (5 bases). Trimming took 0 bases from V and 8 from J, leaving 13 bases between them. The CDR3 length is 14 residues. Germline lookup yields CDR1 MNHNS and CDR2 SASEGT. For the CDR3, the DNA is TGTGCCAGCAGTGAAGCGGGGGGAAACGAAGGCTACACCTTC. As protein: CASSEAGGNEGYTF.

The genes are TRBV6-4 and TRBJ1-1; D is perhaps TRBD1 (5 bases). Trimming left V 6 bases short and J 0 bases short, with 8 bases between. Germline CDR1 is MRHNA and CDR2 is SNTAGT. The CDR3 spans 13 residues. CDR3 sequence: CASSRQMNTEAFF. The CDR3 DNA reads TGTGCCAGCAGCCGACAGATGAACACTGAAGCTTTCTTT.

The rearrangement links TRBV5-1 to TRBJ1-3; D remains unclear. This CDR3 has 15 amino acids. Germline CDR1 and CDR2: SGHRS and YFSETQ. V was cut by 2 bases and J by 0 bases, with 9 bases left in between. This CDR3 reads CASSLGRTSGNTIYF. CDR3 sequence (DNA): TGCGCCAGCAGCTTAGGACGGACCTCTGGAAACACCATATATTTT.

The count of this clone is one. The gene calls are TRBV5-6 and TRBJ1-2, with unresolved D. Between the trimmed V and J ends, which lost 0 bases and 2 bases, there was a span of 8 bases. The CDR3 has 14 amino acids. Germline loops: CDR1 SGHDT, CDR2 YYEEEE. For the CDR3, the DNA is TGTGCCAGCAGCTTGGTAAGGCTAAACTATGGCTACACCTTC. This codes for CASSLVRLNYGYTF.

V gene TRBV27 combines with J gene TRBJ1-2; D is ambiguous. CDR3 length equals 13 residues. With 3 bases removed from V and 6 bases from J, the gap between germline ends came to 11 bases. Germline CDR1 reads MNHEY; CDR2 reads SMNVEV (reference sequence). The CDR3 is CASSFGVSDGYTF. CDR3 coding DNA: TGTGCCAGCAGTTTCGGAGTGTCGGATGGCTACACCTTC.

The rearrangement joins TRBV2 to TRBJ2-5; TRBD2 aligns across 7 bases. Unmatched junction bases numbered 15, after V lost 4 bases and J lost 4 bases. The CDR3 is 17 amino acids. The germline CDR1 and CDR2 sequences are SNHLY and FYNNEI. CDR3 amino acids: CASSARGWGGNRETQYF. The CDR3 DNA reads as TGTGCCAGCAGTGCCCGCGGCTGGGGGGGAAACCGAGAGACCCAGTACTTC.

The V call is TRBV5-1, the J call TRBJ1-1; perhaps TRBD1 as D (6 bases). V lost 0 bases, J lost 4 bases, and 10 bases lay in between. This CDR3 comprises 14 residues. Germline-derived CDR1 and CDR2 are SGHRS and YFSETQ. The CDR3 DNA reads TGCGCCAGCAGCTTGGGGGGGCACAGCACTGAAGCTTTCTTT. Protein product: CASSLGGHSTEAFF.

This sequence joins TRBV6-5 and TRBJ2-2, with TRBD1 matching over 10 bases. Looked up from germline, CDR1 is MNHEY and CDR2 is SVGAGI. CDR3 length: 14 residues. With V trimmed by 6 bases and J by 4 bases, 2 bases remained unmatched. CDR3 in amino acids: CASRRTGGTGELFF. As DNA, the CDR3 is TGTGCCAGCAGAAGGACAGGGGGCACCGGGGAGCTGTTTTTT.

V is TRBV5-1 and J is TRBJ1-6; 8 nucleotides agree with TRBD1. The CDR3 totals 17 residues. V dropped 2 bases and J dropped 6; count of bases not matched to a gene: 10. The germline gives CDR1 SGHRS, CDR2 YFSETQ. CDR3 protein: CASSLQPGQGINSPLHF. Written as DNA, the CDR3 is TGCGCCAGCAGCTTACAACCTGGACAGGGTATTAATTCACCCCTCCACTTT.

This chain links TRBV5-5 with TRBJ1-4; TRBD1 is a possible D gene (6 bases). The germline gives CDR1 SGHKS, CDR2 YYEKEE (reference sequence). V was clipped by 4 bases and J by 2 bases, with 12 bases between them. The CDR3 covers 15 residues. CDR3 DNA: TGTGCCAGCAGCACAGGGACGAACACTAATGAAAAACTGTTTTTT. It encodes CASSTGTNTNEKLFF.

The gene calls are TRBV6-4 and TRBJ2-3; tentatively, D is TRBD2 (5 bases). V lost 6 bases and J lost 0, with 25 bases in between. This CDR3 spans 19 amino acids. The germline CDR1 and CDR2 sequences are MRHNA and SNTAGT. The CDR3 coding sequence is TGTGCCAGCAGGAAGAGAGTCCTAAAATATGGGGAGAGCACAGATACGCAGTATTTT. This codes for CASRKRVLKYGESTDTQYF.

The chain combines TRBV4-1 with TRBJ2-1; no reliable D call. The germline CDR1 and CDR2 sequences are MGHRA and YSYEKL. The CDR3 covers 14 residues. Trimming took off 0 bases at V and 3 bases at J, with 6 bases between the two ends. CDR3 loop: CASSQENFYNEQFF. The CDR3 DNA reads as TGCGCCAGCAGCCAAGAAAATTTCTACAATGAGCAGTTCTTC.

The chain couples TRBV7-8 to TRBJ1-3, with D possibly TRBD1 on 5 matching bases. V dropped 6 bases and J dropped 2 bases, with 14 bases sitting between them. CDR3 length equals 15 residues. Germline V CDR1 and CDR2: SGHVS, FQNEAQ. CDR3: CASSSRTSPGNTIYF. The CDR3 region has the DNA TGTGCCAGCAGTTCAAGGACAAGCCCTGGAAACACCATATATTTT.

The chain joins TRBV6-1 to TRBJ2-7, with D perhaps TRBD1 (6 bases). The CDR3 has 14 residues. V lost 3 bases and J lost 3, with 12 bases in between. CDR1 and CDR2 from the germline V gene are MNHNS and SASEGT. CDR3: CASSDTRGFYEQYF. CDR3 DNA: TGTGCCAGCAGTGATACGAGGGGGTTCTACGAGCAGTACTTC.

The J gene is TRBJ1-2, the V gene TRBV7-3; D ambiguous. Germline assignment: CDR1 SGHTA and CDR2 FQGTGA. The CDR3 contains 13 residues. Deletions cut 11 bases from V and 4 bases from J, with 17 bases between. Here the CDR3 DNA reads TGTGCCCGGCCCGCGGATTCCTCCTATGGCTACACCTTC. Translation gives CARPADSSYGYTF.

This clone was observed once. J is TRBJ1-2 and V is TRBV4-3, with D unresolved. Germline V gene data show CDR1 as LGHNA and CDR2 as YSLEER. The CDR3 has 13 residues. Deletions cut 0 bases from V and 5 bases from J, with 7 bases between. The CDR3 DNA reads TGCGCCAGCAGCCAAGACAGAGGGTATGGCTACACCTTC. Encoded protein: CASSQDRGYGYTF.

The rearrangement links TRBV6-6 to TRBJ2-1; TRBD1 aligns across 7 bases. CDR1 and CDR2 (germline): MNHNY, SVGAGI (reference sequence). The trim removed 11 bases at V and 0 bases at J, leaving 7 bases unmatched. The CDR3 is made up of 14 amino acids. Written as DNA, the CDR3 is TGTGCCTGCTCCGGGACAGTCTCCTACAATGAGCAGTTCTTC. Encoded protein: CACSGTVSYNEQFF.